Listed here is a single TCR beta chain. The antigen is not known. The data stem from a study of T cell responses to AZD1222 COVID-19 vaccine. Findings and caveats of the study: Females outnumbered males among donors, who were mostly white British; clonal diversity was possibly underestimated. Among those given AZD1222, only 6 or 7 were seropositive at baseline. The span of vaccine-associated CD4 TCRs extended across spike, with dominance at 160-218 and 743-854. Spike-specific TCR repertoires showed rising breadth and depth after two AZD1222 doses.

The CDR3 has 12 amino acids. CDR1 and CDR2 from the germline V gene are MGHDK and SYGVNS. Deletions cut 1 base from V and 9 bases from J, with 7 bases between. Sequenced by immunoSEQ multiplex PCR; TCRdb stores in-frame clones only, minus some. The top ten hold approximately 3.9% of the sample, which has some 200,000 clones, 85% to 95% seen once. The origin of this receptor is an adult in good health. This chain uses TRBV25-1 with TRBJ2-1; D is unresolved. Sequencing was performed on peripheral blood, taken on day 0 of AZD1222 vaccination. CDR3 amino acids: CASSEFPAEQFF. DNA for the CDR3: TGTGCCAGCAGTGAATTTCCAGCTGAGCAGTTCTTC.